Shown below are 14 T cell receptor beta chains from a single sample sequenced in a study of human T cells and chemical hapten exposure. TCRdb reprocessed the RACE reads via MiXCR and lists one record per CDR3 protein. There are 96,000 or so distinct CDR3 sequences in the sample; about 9% occur only once, and 2% to 2.5% lies in the top ten. Time point reported: patch test 2, 6 weeks after DPC sensitization. The treatment is: therapeutic diphenylcyclopropenone sensitization with weekly scalp DPC. The sequences come from whole blood, collected in connection with sensitization to the hapten diphenylcyclopropenone (DPC). The receptor set was obtained from a woman aged 35 to 49 with alopecia areata. Some clones in this sample may be carry-over from other donors' samples.

The chain links TRBV28 to TRBJ2-5; D not resolved. V was cut by 1 base and J by 8 bases, with 11 bases left in between. CDR3 size: 13 residues. Germline lookup yields CDR1 MDHEN and CDR2 SYDVKM. The CDR3 is CASSLYGPATQYF. CDR3 DNA: TGTGCCAGCAGTTTATACGGCCCTGCAACCCAGTACTTC.

The table lists this clonotype with many counts. The chain has TRBV28 and TRBJ2-1; possibly TRBD2 for D (6 bases). The CDR3 extends over 16 amino acids. The V gene lost 1 base and the J gene lost 2 bases, with 12 bases spanning the gap. CDR1 is MDHEN and CDR2 is SYDVKM in the germline V gene. The CDR3 region has the DNA TGTGCCAGCAGTTTATATGGCAGGGAGGCCTACAATGAGCAGTTCTTC. Protein: CASSLYGREAYNEQFF.

This clonotype was observed many times. J is TRBJ1-6 and V is TRBV7-8, with a tentative D call TRBD1 (5 bases). This CDR3 has 13 amino acids. CDR1 and CDR2 (germline): SGHVS, FQNEAQ. Trimming removed 6 bases from V and 7 bases from J, with 10 bases in between. CDR3 sequence: CASRQAINSPLHF. For the CDR3, the DNA is TGTGCCAGCAGACAGGCGATCAATTCACCCCTCCACTTT.

The chain employs TRBV4-1 and TRBJ2-3; TRBD1 agrees at 10 bases. Losses at the gene ends were 3 bases for V and 5 bases for J; bases not matched to a gene: 11. CDR3 length: 17 amino acids. From germline, CDR1 is MGHRA and CDR2 YSYEKL. CDR3 sequence reads: CASSQSRDRGEVDTQYF. The CDR3 DNA reads as TGCGCCAGCAGCCAGTCCCGGGACAGGGGAGAGGTAGATACGCAGTATTTT.

This clonotype was observed a handful of times. The J gene is TRBJ1-5, the V gene TRBV28, with D perhaps TRBD1 (6 bases). The V gene's germline CDR1 is MDHEN and CDR2 SYDVKM. This CDR3 region has 16 residues. Trimming stripped 2 bases from V and 3 bases from J, with 14 bases between. CDR3 sequence (DNA): TGTGCCAGCAGTTTACAGGGGTCCGTCTCCAATCAGCCCCAGCATTTT. Translation: CASSLQGSVSNQPQHF. Based on the CDR3 plus reference TRBV28 and TRBJ1-5, the full variable domain is DVKVTQSSRYLVKRTGEKVFLECVQDMDHENMFWYRQDPGLGLRLIYFSYDVKMKEKGDIPEGYSVSREKKERFSLILESASTNQTSMYLCASSLQGSVSNQPQHFGDGTRLSIL.

CDR3 bases: TGTGCCAGCAGTTCAACAGGTATTGGCACAGATACGCAGTATTTT. Protein: CASSSTGIGTDTQYF. The J gene is TRBJ2-3, the V gene TRBV12-3 or TRBV12-4, with a tentative D call TRBD1 (5 bases). CDR3 length: 15 amino acids. Trimming took 4 bases from V and 1 from J, leaving 12 bases between them.

This clonotype was found many times. The CDR3 sequence: CASSQDSGAGGYNEQFF. The CDR3 DNA reads TGTGCCAGCAGCCAAGATAGTGGTGCAGGTGGCTACAATGAGCAGTTCTTC. The J gene is TRBJ2-1, the V gene TRBV14; D is unclear. The V gene's germline CDR1 is SGHDN and CDR2 FVKESK. The V end lost 0 bases, the J end lost 3 bases, and 15 bases lay between the germline ends. The CDR3 is 17 residues long.

In this sample, this clonotype turned up many times. The chain links TRBV12-3 or TRBV12-4 to TRBJ1-1; D gene unclear. CDR3 length: 11 amino acids. With 6 bases removed from V and 8 bases from J, the gap between germline ends came to 10 bases. The CDR3 region has the DNA TGTGCCAGCAGCCTGTACGGGGAAGCTTTCTTT. This codes for CASSLYGEAFF.

The gene calls are TRBV20-1 and TRBJ1-2; 8 nucleotides align to TRBD1. Per germline, CDR1 DFQATT and CDR2 SNEGSKA (reference sequence). V gave up 1 base and J gave up 8 bases; unmatched junction bases: 3. This CDR3 contains 12 residues. The chain's CDR3 is CSARVTGEGYTF. The CDR3 DNA is TGCAGTGCTAGAGTGACAGGGGAGGGCTACACCTTC.

This clonotype was seen a few times. The chain recombines TRBV25-1 with TRBJ1-5, with D uncertain. V was cut by 2 bases and J by 2 bases, with 10 bases left in between. This CDR3 has 15 amino acids. Germline V lookup: CDR1 MGHDK, CDR2 SYGVNS. The CDR3 here is CASSEGGKGNQPQHF. CDR3 in DNA: TGTGCCAGCAGTGAAGGCGGAAAGGGCAATCAGCCCCAGCATTTT.

This clonotype occurred many times. The V and J genes are TRBV12-3 or TRBV12-4 and TRBJ2-3, with 10 bases matching TRBD2. CDR3 size: 14 residues. The V segment lost 0 bases and the J segment 15 bases; nucleotides outside the gene matches: 9. CDR3 coding DNA: TGTGCCAGCAGTTTAGCGCGCAGCGGGAGGGCCCGCTATTTT. It is translated as CASSLARSGRARYF.

This clonotype appeared a few times. The chain joins TRBV9 to TRBJ2-3, with a possible D match to TRBD1 (5 bases). V dropped 3 bases and J dropped 4 bases, with 12 bases sitting between them. CDR1 is SGDLS and CDR2 is YYNGEE in the germline V gene. The CDR3 runs 14 residues. The CDR3 DNA follows: TGTGCCAGCAGCGAGACGACAGAGCCAGATACGCAGTATTTT. Amino acids: CASSETTEPDTQYF.

J is TRBJ2-3 and V is TRBV19, with 9 bases that match TRBD2. CDR1 and CDR2 (germline): LNHDA, SQIVND (reference sequence). The CDR3 runs to 17 residues. Unmatched junction bases numbered 10, after V lost 6 bases and J lost 0 bases. Written as DNA, the CDR3 is TGTGCCAGTAGCGGGGGGAGTGGACTAGCGAGCACAGATACGCAGTATTTT. Translating gives CASSGGSGLASTDTQYF.

This clonotype was found a few times. The V and J genes are TRBV20-1 and TRBJ2-3; the D is unclear. V was shortened by 4 bases and J by 8 bases, with 19 bases between the two germline ends. The CDR3 runs to 14 residues. Germline V lookup: CDR1 DFQATT, CDR2 SNEGSKA (reference sequence). CDR3 in DNA: TGCAGTGCTACTAGATTGGTGTCCTCGGGTACGCAGTATTTT. Amino acid sequence: CSATRLVSSGTQYF.